These 9 T cell receptor beta chains were sequenced from one sample in a study of cytomegalovirus exposure and HLA in healthy donors (dated by TCRdb to 2016 to 2017). The method behind the library was the immunoSEQ multiplex PCR assay. For the multiplex PCR, a mixture combining 60 forward primers for TCR Vbeta segments and 13 reverse primers for TCR Jbeta segments was used. Not all clones reach the TCRdb copy of this immuneACCESS table, which keeps in-frame sequences only. Checked studies attribute under half of the gap to unresolved V genes and leave the rest unexplained. A total of fewer than 150,000 clones appear in this sample, roughly four fifths of them only once. The ten largest make up 4.5% to 6% of the sample. Sequenced sample: PBMCs. These receptors originate from a woman in her forties or fifties in good health and CMV-seronegative.

This clone occurred once. The chain couples TRBV5-6 to TRBJ1-5, with D unclear. The CDR3 spans 16 residues. The germline V gene has CDR1 SGHDT and CDR2 YYEEEE. Trimming shortened V by 3 bases and J by 1 base, and 14 bases separated the two germline ends. CDR3: CASSSLRGPSNQPQHF. In nucleotides, the CDR3 is TGTGCCAGCAGCTCTTTGCGCGGCCCCAGCAATCAGCCCCAGCATTTT. Full variable domain (remainder filled in from reference TRBV5-6 and TRBJ1-5): DAGVTQSPTHLIKTRGQQVTLRCSPKSGHDTVSWYQQALGQGPQFIFQYYEEEERQRGNFPDRFSGHQFPNYSSELNVNALLLGDSALYLCASSSLRGPSNQPQHFGDGTRLSIL.

The rearrangement uses TRBV23-1 and TRBJ2-7; 13 bases line up with TRBD2. TRBV23-1 is designated an ORF whose function remains uncertain. V was pared by 3 bases and J by 2 bases, with 7 bases of the junction left unmatched. The length of the CDR3 is 17 residues. The CDR3, as DNA: TGCGCCAGCAGTCAGCGACTAGCGGGGGGTTGGGCCTACGAGCAGTACTTC. As protein: CASSQRLAGGWAYEQYF.

On this clone: Since no conserved phenylalanine or tryptophan closes the CDR3, a read error is the likely cause. The CDR3 loop reads CASSDQNRGGYTI. The CDR3 DNA sequence: TGTGCCAGCAGTGATCAAAACAGGGGTGGCTACACCATC. V is TRBV2 and J is TRBJ1-2; the match to TRBD1 covers 7 bases. With 3 bases clipped from V and 7 bases from J, the junction kept 5 bases outside the gene matches. The germline V gene has CDR1 SNHLY and CDR2 FYNNEI. This CDR3 comprises 13 residues.

The chain employs TRBV5-6 and TRBJ1-6; the D gene is possibly TRBD1 (6 bases). This CDR3 is built from 14 residues. CDR1 SGHDT and CDR2 YYEEEE come from the germline V gene. The germline V and J ends were trimmed by 2 bases and 7 bases, with 10 bases remaining between them. The CDR3 spells CASSFGQLNSPLHF. The CDR3 coding sequence is TGTGCCAGCAGCTTTGGACAGTTAAATTCACCCCTCCACTTT.

V is TRBV2 and J is TRBJ1-1; unclear D gene. With 3 bases removed from V and 11 bases from J, the gap between germline ends came to 13 bases. CDR1 SNHLY and CDR2 FYNNEI come from the germline V gene. The CDR3 extends over 12 amino acids. CDR3 amino acids: CASSENSYKAFF. The CDR3 DNA reads TGTGCCAGCAGTGAGAACAGCTATAAGGCTTTCTTT.

This chain joins TRBV11-2 and TRBJ1-1; no clear D. CDR1 and CDR2 (germline): SGHAT, FQNNGV. This CDR3 contains 12 residues. V was trimmed by 5 bases and J by 6 bases, leaving 10 bases between them. For the CDR3, the DNA is TGTGCCAGCAGCCCTACGGGGTCTGAAGCTTTCTTT. This encodes CASSPTGSEAFF.

This clone was recorded a few times. The V call is TRBV25-1, the J call TRBJ1-4; D is ambiguous. Trimming stripped 5 bases from V and 4 bases from J, with 8 bases between. The CDR3 spans 13 residues. Germline V gene data show CDR1 as MGHDK and CDR2 as SYGVNS. For the CDR3, the DNA is TGTGCCAGCAGTCAAGACAATAATGAAAAACTGTTTTTT. Its protein is CASSQDNNEKLFF. The full variable domain, in which reference TRBV25-1 and TRBJ1-4 provide the parts outside the CDR3, is EADIYQTPRYLVIGTGKKITLECSQTMGHDKMYWYQQDPGMELHLIHYSYGVNSTEKGDLSSESTVSRIRTEHFPLTLESARPSHTSQYLCASSQDNNEKLFFGSGTQLSVL.

The V call is TRBV15, the J call TRBJ1-4; 7 nucleotides match TRBD1. Germline CDR1 LNHNV, CDR2 YYDKDF (reference sequence). This CDR3 spans 16 amino acids. The V segment lost 11 bases and the J segment 5 bases; nucleotides outside the gene matches: 17. The CDR3 coding sequence is TGTGCCGTCGGCCGGGACAGATCCAACAAAAATGAAAAACTGTTTTTT. Translation: CAVGRDRSNKNEKLFF. Together with reference TRBV15 and TRBJ1-4, the CDR3 gives the full variable domain: DAMVIQNPRYQVTQFGKPVTLSCSQTLNHNVMYWYQQKSSQAPKLLFHYYDKDFNNEADTPDNFQSRRPNTSFCFLDIRSPGLGDTAMYLCAVGRDRSNKNEKLFFGSGTQLSVL.

This chain connects TRBV29-1 to TRBJ2-1; 15 bases fit TRBD2. This CDR3 spans 15 amino acids. Unmatched junction bases numbered 9, after V lost 7 bases and J lost 8 bases. The germline gives CDR1 SQVTM, CDR2 ANQGSEA. CDR3 amino acids: CSGTGLAGGRDEQFF. CDR3 bases: TGCAGCGGAACGGGACTAGCGGGGGGCAGGGATGAGCAGTTCTTC.